This TCR beta chain was recovered during a study of blood T cell repertoires in COVID-19. Background on the study: Sources were T cells, B-cell-depleted T cells, or PBMCs; the material itself was cDNA or gDNA.

There are 15 residues in the CDR3. Trimming cost V 4 bases and J 2 bases, with 15 bases left between them. Germline V lookup: CDR1 SGDLS, CDR2 YYNGEE. The assay was immunoSEQ multiplex PCR, and TCRdb's table has in-frame clones only and misses some. The repertoire has about 330,000 clones, around 92% of them found once; the top ten carry 5% to 7%. The V gene is TRBV9, the J gene TRBJ2-5; no firm D call. The TCR comes from a man aged 18-30 years who had recovered from COVID-19. The sample comprised peripheral blood. CDR3 sequence (DNA): TGTGCCAGCAGCACCTCTGGTACAGAGCAAGAGACCCAGTACTTC. Translation gives CASSTSGTEQETQYF.